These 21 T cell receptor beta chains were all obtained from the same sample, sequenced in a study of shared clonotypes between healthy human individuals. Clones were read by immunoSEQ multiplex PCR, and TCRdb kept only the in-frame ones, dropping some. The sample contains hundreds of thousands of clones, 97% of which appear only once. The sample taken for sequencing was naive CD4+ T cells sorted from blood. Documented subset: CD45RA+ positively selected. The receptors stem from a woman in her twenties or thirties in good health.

The DNA of the CDR3 is TGTGCCAGCGCAAGGGGAGTTGGCTCCTACAATGAGCAGTTCTTC. Protein sequence: CASARGVGSYNEQFF. The chain links TRBV2 to TRBJ2-1, with D perhaps matching TRBD1 or TRBD2 (5 bases each). Germline-derived CDR1 and CDR2 are SNHLY and FYNNEI. The CDR3 runs to 15 residues. V lost 8 bases and J lost 0, with 14 bases in between.

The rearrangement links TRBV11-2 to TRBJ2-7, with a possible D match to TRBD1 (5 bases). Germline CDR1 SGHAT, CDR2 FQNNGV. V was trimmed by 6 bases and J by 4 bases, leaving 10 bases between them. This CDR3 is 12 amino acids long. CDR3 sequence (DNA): TGTGCCAGCAGGAAGGGGTCATACGAGCAGTACTTC. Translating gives CASRKGSYEQYF. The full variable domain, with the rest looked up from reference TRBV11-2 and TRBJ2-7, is EAGVAQSPRYKIIEKRQSVAFWCNPISGHATLYWYQQILGQGPKLLIQFQNNGVVDDSQLPKDRFSAERLKGVDSTLKIQPAKLEDSAVYLCASRKGSYEQYFGPGTRLTVT.

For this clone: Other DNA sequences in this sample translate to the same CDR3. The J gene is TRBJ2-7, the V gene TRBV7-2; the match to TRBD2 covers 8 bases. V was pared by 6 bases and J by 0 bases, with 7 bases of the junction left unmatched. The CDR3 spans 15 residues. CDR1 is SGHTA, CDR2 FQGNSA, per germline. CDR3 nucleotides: TGTGCCAGCAGTTTAACTAGCGGAAGCTCCTACGAGCAGTACTTC. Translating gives CASSLTSGSSYEQYF.

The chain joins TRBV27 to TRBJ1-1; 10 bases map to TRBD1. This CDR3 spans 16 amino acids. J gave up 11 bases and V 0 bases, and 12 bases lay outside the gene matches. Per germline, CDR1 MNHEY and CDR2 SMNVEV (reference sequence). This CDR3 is CASSLSPGQGRLRAFF. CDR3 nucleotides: TGTGCCAGCAGTTTATCTCCGGGACAGGGGCGCTTACGGGCTTTCTTT.

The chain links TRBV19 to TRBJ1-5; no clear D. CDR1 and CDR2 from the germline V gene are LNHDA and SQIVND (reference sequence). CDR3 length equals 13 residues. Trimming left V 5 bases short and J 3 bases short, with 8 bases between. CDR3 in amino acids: CASSPQYNQPQHF. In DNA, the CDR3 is TGTGCCAGTAGTCCTCAGTACAATCAGCCCCAGCATTTT.

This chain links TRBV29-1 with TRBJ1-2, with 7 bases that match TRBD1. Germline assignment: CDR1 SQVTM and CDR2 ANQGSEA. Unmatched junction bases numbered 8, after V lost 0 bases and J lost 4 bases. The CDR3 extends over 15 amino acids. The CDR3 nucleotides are TGCAGCGTTGAAGATCGGGGAGGGGGCGGCTATGGCTACACCTTC. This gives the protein CSVEDRGGGGYGYTF.

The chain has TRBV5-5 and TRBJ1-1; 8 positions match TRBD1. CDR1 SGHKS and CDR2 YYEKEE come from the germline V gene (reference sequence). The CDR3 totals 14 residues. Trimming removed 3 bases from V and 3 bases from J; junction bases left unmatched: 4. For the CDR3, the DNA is TGTGCCAGCAGCTGGGGACAGGTGGACACTGAAGCTTTCTTT. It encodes CASSWGQVDTEAFF.

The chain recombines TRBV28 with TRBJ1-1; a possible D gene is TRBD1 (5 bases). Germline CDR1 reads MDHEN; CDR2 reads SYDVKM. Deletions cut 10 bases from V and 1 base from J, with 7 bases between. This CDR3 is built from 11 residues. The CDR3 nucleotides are TGTGCCATCCAGGGGAACACTGAAGCTTTCTTT. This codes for CAIQGNTEAFF.

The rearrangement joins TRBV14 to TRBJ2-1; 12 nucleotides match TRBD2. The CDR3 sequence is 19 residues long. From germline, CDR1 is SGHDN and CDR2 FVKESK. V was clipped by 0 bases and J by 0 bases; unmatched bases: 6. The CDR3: CASSQDPGLAGYSYNEQFF. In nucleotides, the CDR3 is TGTGCCAGCAGCCAAGATCCGGGACTAGCGGGTTACTCCTACAATGAGCAGTTCTTC.

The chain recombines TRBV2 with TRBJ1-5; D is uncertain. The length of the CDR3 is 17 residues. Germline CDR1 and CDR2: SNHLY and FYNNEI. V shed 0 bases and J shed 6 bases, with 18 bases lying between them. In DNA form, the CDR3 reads TGTGCCAGCAGTGAAGCATCCCTAAGAGGGATGCGTCAGCCCCAGCATTTT. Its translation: CASSEASLRGMRQPQHF.

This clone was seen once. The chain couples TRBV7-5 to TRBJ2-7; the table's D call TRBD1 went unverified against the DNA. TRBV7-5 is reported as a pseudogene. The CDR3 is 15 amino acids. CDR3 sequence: CASSTPRTGTYEQYF. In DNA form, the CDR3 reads TGTGCCAGCAGCACCCCCAGGACAGGTACCTACGAGCAGTACTTC.

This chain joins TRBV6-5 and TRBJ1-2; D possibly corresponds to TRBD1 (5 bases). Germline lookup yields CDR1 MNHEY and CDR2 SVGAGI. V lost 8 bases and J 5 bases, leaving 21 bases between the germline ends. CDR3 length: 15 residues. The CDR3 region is CASRPRPGREYGYTF. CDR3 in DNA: TGTGCCAGCCGCCCCCGGCCAGGGAGGGAGTATGGCTACACCTTC.

CDR3 loop: CASSRRRDYTDTQYF. Here the CDR3 DNA reads TGTGCCAGCAGCCGGCGACGGGACTACACAGATACGCAGTATTTT. The chain has TRBV7-9 and TRBJ2-3; 7 nucleotides match TRBD2. The CDR3 covers 15 residues. The trim removed 5 bases at V and 2 bases at J, leaving 7 bases unmatched. CDR1 and CDR2 (germline): SEHNR, FQNEAQ (reference sequence).

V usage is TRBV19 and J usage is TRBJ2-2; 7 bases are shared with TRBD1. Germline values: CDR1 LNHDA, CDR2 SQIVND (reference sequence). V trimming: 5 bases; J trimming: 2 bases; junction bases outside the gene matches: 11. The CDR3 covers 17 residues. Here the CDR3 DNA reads TGTGCCAGTAGTGGGTGGGCCGGGACAGAAAACACCGGGGAGCTGTTTTTT. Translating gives CASSGWAGTENTGELFF.

The CDR3 bases are TGTGCCAGCAGCCTGGGGCGGTTACGGAGCAATCAGCCCCAGCATTTT. Amino acid sequence: CASSLGRLRSNQPQHF. V usage is TRBV5-8 and J usage is TRBJ1-5; D possibly corresponds to TRBD1 (5 bases). The CDR3 consists of 16 residues. V was trimmed by 4 bases and J by 1 base, leaving 15 bases between them. The germline CDR1 and CDR2 sequences are SGHTS and YDEGEE.

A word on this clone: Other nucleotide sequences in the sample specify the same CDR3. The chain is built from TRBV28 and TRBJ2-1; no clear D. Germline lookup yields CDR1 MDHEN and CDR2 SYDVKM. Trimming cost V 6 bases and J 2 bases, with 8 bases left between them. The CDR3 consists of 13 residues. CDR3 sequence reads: CASRGLAYNEQFF. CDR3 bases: TGTGCCAGCAGAGGGCTAGCCTACAATGAGCAGTTCTTC. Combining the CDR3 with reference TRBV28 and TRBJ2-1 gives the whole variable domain DVKVTQSSRYLVKRTGEKVFLECVQDMDHENMFWYRQDPGLGLRLIYFSYDVKMKEKGDIPEGYSVSREKKERFSLILESASTNQTSMYLCASRGLAYNEQFFGPGTRLTVL.

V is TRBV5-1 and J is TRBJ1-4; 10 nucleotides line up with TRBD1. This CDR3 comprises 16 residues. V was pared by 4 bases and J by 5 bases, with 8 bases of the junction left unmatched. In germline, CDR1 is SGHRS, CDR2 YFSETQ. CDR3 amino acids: CASSAQPGQGNEKLFF. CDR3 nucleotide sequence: TGCGCCAGCAGCGCCCAACCGGGACAGGGGAATGAAAAACTGTTTTTT. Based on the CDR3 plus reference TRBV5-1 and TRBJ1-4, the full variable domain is KAGVTQTPRYLIKTRGQQVTLSCSPISGHRSVSWYQQTPGQGLQFLFEYFSETQRNKGNFPGRFSGRQFSNSRSEMNVSTLELGDSALYLCASSAQPGQGNEKLFFGSGTQLSVL.

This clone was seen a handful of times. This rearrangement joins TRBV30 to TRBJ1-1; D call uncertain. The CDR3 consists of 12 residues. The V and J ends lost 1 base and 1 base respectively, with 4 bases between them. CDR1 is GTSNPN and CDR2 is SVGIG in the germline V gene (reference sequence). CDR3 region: CAWSGRNTEAFF. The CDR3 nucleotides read TGTGCCTGGAGTGGCAGGAACACTGAAGCTTTCTTT.

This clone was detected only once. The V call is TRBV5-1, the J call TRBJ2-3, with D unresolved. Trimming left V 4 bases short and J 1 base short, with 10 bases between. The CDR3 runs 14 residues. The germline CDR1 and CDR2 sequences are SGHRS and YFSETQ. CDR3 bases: TGCGCCAGCAGCCCTACAAAGGGCACAGATACGCAGTATTTT. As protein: CASSPTKGTDTQYF.

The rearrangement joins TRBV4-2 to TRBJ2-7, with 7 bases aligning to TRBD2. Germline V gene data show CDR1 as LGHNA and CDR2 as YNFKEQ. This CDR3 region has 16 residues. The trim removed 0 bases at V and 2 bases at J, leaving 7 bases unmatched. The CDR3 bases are TGTGCCAGCAGCCAAGATGGGAGCGGGACCACCTACGAGCAGTACTTC. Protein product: CASSQDGSGTTYEQYF.

CDR3 DNA sequence: TGTGCCAGCAGTTACGAGTGGGACTCCGGGGAGCTGTTTTTT. Translated: CASSYEWDSGELFF. This rearrangement joins TRBV6-5 to TRBJ2-2, with D perhaps TRBD2 (6 bases). This CDR3 comprises 14 residues. Trimming stripped 2 bases from V and 6 bases from J, with 10 bases between. CDR1 is MNHEY, CDR2 SVGAGI, per germline.